These T cell receptor beta chains were read from a single sample in a study of blood T cell repertoires in COVID-19. The protocol was immunoSEQ multiplex PCR, while the TCRdb copy is restricted to in-frame clones and leaves out a portion. Counted here are 250,000 to 350,000 clones, approximately 83% occurring once; the ten biggest clones make up 3.5% to 4.5%. Sequencing used PBMCs or T cells enriched from blood (not recorded which). These receptors were obtained from a woman aged 30 to 39 who had recovered from COVID-19. The CDR3 runs from the conserved cysteine through the conserved F or W. The order of the fields is V gene, J gene, D gene, clone size, CDR3 protein, CDR3 DNA. A D gene is named only where the DNA matches it firmly. Clone size, where shown, is once, few, many, or a class for clones that have expanded.

>TRBV7-4|TRBJ1-5|TRBD1|NA
CASSSGQGGNQPQHF
TGTGCCAGCAGCTCCGGACAGGGGGGCAATCAGCCCCAGCATTTT
>TRBV18|TRBJ2-1|TRBD1|NA
CASSYDRGPYNEQFF
TGTGCCAGCTCATACGACAGGGGGCCCTACAATGAGCAGTTCTTC
>TRBV28|TRBJ2-7|TRBD1|once
CASSLSQGAEEQYF
TGTGCCAGCAGTTTATCTCAGGGGGCGGAAGAGCAGTACTTC
>TRBV2|TRBJ1-6|NA|NA
CASSEPGLSSYNSPLHF
TGTGCCAGCAGTGAACCGGGACTAAGCTCCTATAATTCACCCCTCCACTTT
>TRBV4-1|TRBJ2-1|TRBD2|NA
CASSQEGLAGLEQFF
TGCGCCAGCAGCCAAGAGGGCCTAGCGGGACTTGAGCAGTTCTTC
>TRBV28|TRBJ1-1|NA|NA
CASRGTGHRVAFF
TGTGCCAGCAGAGGTACGGGACATCGGGTGGCTTTCTTT
>TRBV29-1|TRBJ1-2|NA|NA
CSVERDITGVNYGYTF
TGCAGCGTTGAGCGAGACATAACGGGAGTTAACTATGGCTACACCTTC
>TRBV12-3/TRBV12-4|TRBJ2-5|NA|NA
CASSFSETQYF
TGTGCCAGCAGTTTTTCGGAGACCCAGTACTTC
>TRBV27|TRBJ2-3|TRBD2|NA
CASSSGTSVNTQYF
TGTGCCAGCAGTTCCGGGACTAGTGTAAATACGCAGTATTTT
>TRBV29-1|TRBJ2-2|NA|NA
CSGGRARSGDTGELFF
TGCAGCGGTGGCCGTGCGAGAAGCGGTGACACCGGGGAGCTGTTTTTT
>TRBV27|TRBJ2-3|NA|NA
CASSLAPGFSTDTQYF
TGTGCCAGCAGTTTAGCCCCGGGTTTTAGCACAGATACGCAGTATTTT
>TRBV6-2/TRBV6-3|TRBJ2-1|TRBD1|NA
CASSLTGDIYNEQFF
TGTGCCAGCAGTTTGACAGGGGACATCTACAATGAGCAGTTCTTC
>TRBV6-1|TRBJ2-6|TRBD1|NA
CASSEWTGAPSGANVLTF
TGTGCCAGCAGTGAATGGACAGGGGCCCCCTCTGGGGCCAACGTCCTGACTTTC
>TRBV4-1|TRBJ2-2|TRBD1|NA
CASSQSPGGVLAGELFF
TGCGCCAGCAGCCAATCCCCAGGGGGCGTTTTAGCCGGGGAGCTGTTTTTT
>TRBV28|TRBJ1-5|NA|NA
CASSPPPGFNQPQHF
TGTGCCAGCAGTCCACCTCCAGGCTTCAATCAGCCCCAGCATTTT
>TRBV28|TRBJ2-1|TRBD1|NA
CASKLGPGQGAIEQFF
TGTGCCAGCAAATTAGGACCGGGACAGGGGGCGATTGAGCAGTTCTTC
>TRBV28|TRBJ2-7|NA|NA
CASSSHVYEQYF
TGTGCCAGCAGTTCACATGTTTACGAGCAGTACTTC
>TRBV29-1|TRBJ2-7|NA|few
CSVAQRGGEQYF
TGCAGCGTCGCCCAGAGAGGGGGCGAGCAGTACTTC
>TRBV5-1|TRBJ1-1|NA|few
CASRSNTGMGTEAFF
TGCGCCAGCAGGTCAAACACAGGGATGGGCACTGAAGCTTTCTTT
>TRBV20-1|TRBJ2-7|NA|NA
CSASRSGNTYEQYF
TGCAGTGCTAGTAGGTCGGGAAACACCTACGAGCAGTACTTC
>TRBV24-1|TRBJ1-1|NA|once
CATSDLGERTGAFF
TGTGCCACCAGTGACCTTGGAGAGAGGACTGGGGCTTTCTTT
>TRBV21-1|TRBJ1-5|NA|NA
CASSKGRNSHNQPQHF
TGTGCCAGCAGCAAAGGTCGAAACAGTCACAATCAGCCCCAGCATTTT